The 31 T cell receptor beta chains reported below all come from one sample, sequenced in a study of identifying expanded T cells in peripheral blood. TCRdb's copy holds only in-frame clones and misses some; the assay was immunoSEQ multiplex PCR. The sample gives approximately 110,000 clones, 88% of which show up once; 7% to 9% is in the top ten. The sample comprised blood. Receptor source: a person between 18 and 69 years old in good health.

This clone has more than one count but fewer than ten. V is TRBV2 and J is TRBJ1-1; D is undetermined. CDR1 and CDR2 (germline): SNHLY, FYNNEI. V lost 7 bases and J 10 bases, leaving 19 bases between the germline ends. CDR3 length equals 13 residues. The CDR3 reads CASTTGSLMGAFF. The CDR3 DNA follows: TGTGCCAGCACTACGGGAAGCCTCATGGGAGCTTTCTTT. Filled out from reference TRBV2 and TRBJ1-1, the complete variable domain reads EPEVTQTPSHQVTQMGQEVILRCVPISNHLYFYWYRQILGQKVEFLVSFYNNEISEKSEIFDDQFSVERPDGSNFTLKIRSTKLEDSAMYFCASTTGSLMGAFFGQGTRLTVV.

V usage is TRBV27 and J usage is TRBJ2-1, with 9 bases aligning to TRBD2. J lost 5 bases, V lost 4 bases, and 18 bases had no gene match. CDR3 size: 19 residues. Germline CDR1 is MNHEY and CDR2 is SMNVEV (reference sequence). CDR3 protein: CASSSSTSGRGGANNEQFF. CDR3 sequence (DNA): TGTGCCAGCAGTTCCTCGACTAGCGGCCGGGGCGGGGCGAACAATGAGCAGTTCTTC.

The CDR3 bases are TGTGCCAGCAGTTACTCGGGGTACAATGAGCAGTTCTTC. Protein: CASSYSGYNEQFF. The V call is TRBV6-6, the J call TRBJ2-1; D is undetermined. V was cut by 0 bases and J by 4 bases, with 4 bases left in between. The CDR3 contains 13 residues. Germline loops: CDR1 MNHNY, CDR2 SVGAGI (reference sequence).

The chain couples TRBV18 to TRBJ1-3; D may be TRBD1 (5 bases). CDR1 is KGHSH and CDR2 is LQKENI in the germline V gene. This CDR3 spans 13 amino acids. Trimming removed 3 bases at V and 5 bases at J, with 8 bases between. CDR3 DNA: TGTGCCAGCTCACCTGACAGCCGAAACACCATATATTTT. As protein: CASSPDSRNTIYF.

V and J are TRBV7-7 and TRBJ2-1, with no clear D. V was clipped by 1 base and J by 3 bases, with 16 bases between them. Germline CDR1 reads SSHAT; CDR2 reads FNYEAQ (reference sequence). This CDR3 comprises 17 residues. CDR3 loop: CASSLEGKSTGYNEQFF. The CDR3 DNA follows: TGTGCCAGCAGCTTAGAGGGAAAGAGCACTGGCTACAATGAGCAGTTCTTC.

The V call is TRBV9, the J call TRBJ2-6, with D unclear. This CDR3 has 17 residues. V was clipped by 0 bases and J by 2 bases, with 12 bases between them. Looked up from germline, CDR1 is SGDLS and CDR2 is YYNGEE. The DNA of the CDR3 is TGTGCCAGCAGCGTAGCTCCAGGCCGGACTGGGGCCAACGTCCTGACTTTC. Amino acids: CASSVAPGRTGANVLTF.

This rearrangement joins TRBV7-2 to TRBJ2-7; no definite D call. Trimming removed 1 base from V and 9 bases from J, with 13 bases in between. The CDR3 consists of 13 residues. Germline values: CDR1 SGHTA, CDR2 FQGNSA. DNA of the CDR3: TGTGCCAGCAGCTTAGTTTTGGCCCCGCGGCAGTACTTC. Amino acid sequence: CASSLVLAPRQYF.

The chain couples TRBV16 to TRBJ1-1; D possibly corresponds to TRBD1 (6 bases). Germline CDR1 reads KGHSY; CDR2 reads FQNENV. V lost 0 bases and J lost 8, with 10 bases in between. The CDR3 covers 13 residues. In DNA, the CDR3 is TGTGCCAGCAGCCAATCGGCGGGGACAGAAGCTTTCTTT. This translates into CASSQSAGTEAFF.

The chain recombines TRBV6-4 with TRBJ1-3, with D possibly TRBD1 on 5 matching bases. Germline CDR1 is MRHNA and CDR2 is SNTAGT. V was shortened by 5 bases and J by 0 bases, with 17 bases between the two germline ends. CDR3 length equals 17 residues. The CDR3: CASSTPMPGGSGNTIYF. For the CDR3, the DNA is TGTGCCAGCAGTACACCGATGCCCGGGGGCTCTGGAAACACCATATATTTT.

This clone was detected many times. J is TRBJ1-2 and V is TRBV5-1, with D hard to call. The V gene's germline CDR1 is SGHRS and CDR2 YFSETQ. Trimming took off 5 bases at V and 2 bases at J, with 16 bases between the two ends. The CDR3 consists of 15 residues. The CDR3: CASRIEEGTNYGYTF. The CDR3 DNA follows: TGCGCCAGCAGAATAGAAGAGGGAACCAACTATGGCTACACCTTC. Looking up the rest from reference TRBV5-1 and TRBJ1-2 gives the full variable domain: KAGVTQTPRYLIKTRGQQVTLSCSPISGHRSVSWYQQTPGQGLQFLFEYFSETQRNKGNFPGRFSGRQFSNSRSEMNVSTLELGDSALYLCASRIEEGTNYGYTFGSGTRLTVV.

The rearrangement joins TRBV6-5 to TRBJ2-3; a possible D gene is TRBD1 (6 bases). From germline, CDR1 is MNHEY and CDR2 SVGAGI. The germline V and J ends were trimmed by 2 bases and 3 bases, with 12 bases remaining between them. This CDR3 comprises 15 residues. CDR3 bases: TGTGCCAGCAGTTACAGGGGGAAAGGGACAGATACGCAGTATTTT. Translating gives CASSYRGKGTDTQYF.

This clone came up once. The genes are TRBV18 and TRBJ1-2, with TRBD1 as a possible D gene (5 bases). In germline, CDR1 is KGHSH, CDR2 LQKENI. V was clipped by 3 bases and J by 6 bases, with 23 bases between them. The CDR3 sequence is 17 residues long. The CDR3 loop reads CASSPESPTVKPDGYTF. Here the CDR3 DNA reads TGTGCCAGCTCACCCGAAAGCCCGACAGTCAAACCGGATGGCTACACCTTC.

The genes are TRBV4-1 and TRBJ2-3; D is perhaps TRBD2 (6 bases). The CDR3 is made up of 14 amino acids. CDR1 and CDR2 (germline): MGHRA, YSYEKL. Trimming removed 4 bases at V and 4 bases at J, with 12 bases between. CDR3 sequence: CASSPQTRSDTQYF. CDR3 DNA sequence: TGCGCCAGCAGCCCGCAGACTAGATCAGATACGCAGTATTTT.

This chain links TRBV9 with TRBJ2-3, with TRBD2 matching 7 bases. The CDR3 runs 15 residues. V lost 0 bases and J lost 7; bases outside the gene matches: 8. The germline gives CDR1 SGDLS, CDR2 YYNGEE. This CDR3 is CASSVAGGREYTQYF. CDR3 sequence (DNA): TGTGCCAGCAGCGTAGCCGGCGGGAGAGAATATACGCAGTATTTT.

The chain recombines TRBV6-6 with TRBJ2-3; 8 nucleotides line up with TRBD2. Trimming at V came to 10 bases and at J to 5 bases, leaving 8 bases not matched to a gene. The CDR3 runs 13 residues. CDR1 and CDR2 from the germline V gene are MNHNY and SVGAGI (reference sequence). The CDR3 reads CANGRGTQDTQYF. The CDR3 DNA follows: TGTGCCAACGGGAGGGGCACTCAAGATACGCAGTATTTT.

The V call is TRBV11-2, the J call TRBJ2-1, with 8 nucleotides matching TRBD2. The J segment lost 2 bases and the V segment lost 4 bases, leaving 7 bases of the junction unmatched. From germline, CDR1 is SGHAT and CDR2 FQNNGV. This CDR3 is 16 amino acids long. This CDR3 is CASSSLAGLTYNEQFF. The CDR3 DNA sequence: TGTGCCAGCAGCTCGTTAGCGGGGCTAACCTACAATGAGCAGTTCTTC. Looking up the rest from reference TRBV11-2 and TRBJ2-1 gives the full variable domain: EAGVAQSPRYKIIEKRQSVAFWCNPISGHATLYWYQQILGQGPKLLIQFQNNGVVDDSQLPKDRFSAERLKGVDSTLKIQPAKLEDSAVYLCASSSLAGLTYNEQFFGPGTRLTVL.

The chain combines TRBV7-2 with TRBJ2-5; perhaps TRBD1 as D (6 bases). The germline V gene encodes CDR1 SGHTA and CDR2 FQGNSA. The CDR3 is 15 amino acids. V lost 1 base and J lost 4, with 13 bases in between. CDR3 DNA sequence: TGTGCCAGCAGCTTAGTCCCAGGGGCTGGAGAGACCCAGTACTTC. Residues: CASSLVPGAGETQYF.

The CDR3 sequence is CASSKRLAGEYEQYF. In DNA form, the CDR3 reads TGTGCCAGCAGTAAAAGACTAGCGGGAGAATACGAGCAGTACTTC. V gene TRBV28 combines with J gene TRBJ2-7, with 12 bases matching TRBD2. The V segment lost 5 bases and the J segment 4 bases; nucleotides outside the gene matches: 6. The V gene's germline CDR1 is MDHEN and CDR2 SYDVKM. This CDR3 region has 15 residues.

The chain combines TRBV5-7 with TRBJ2-7; D is undetermined. TRBV5-7 is an ORF, with its function uncertain. The V end was cut by 10 bases, the J end by 5 bases, with 7 bases between. This CDR3 is 9 amino acids long. CDR3 loop: CAGPHEQYF. CDR3 bases: TGTGCCGGCCCCCACGAGCAGTACTTC.

This clone was seen a single time. The chain uses TRBV6-6 and TRBJ2-1; 8 nucleotides align to TRBD1. V lost 8 bases to trimming and J lost 4 bases; unmatched junction nucleotides: 10. The CDR3 is made up of 15 amino acids. Germline CDR1 and CDR2: MNHNY and SVGAGI (reference sequence). The DNA for the CDR3 is TGTGCCAGCGGGGGAGACAGGGGACCTTACAATGAGCAGTTCTTC. Translation gives CASGGDRGPYNEQFF.

V is TRBV7-7 and J is TRBJ2-1; TRBD2 matches at 16 bases. This CDR3 spans 17 amino acids. Trimming removed 5 bases from V and 8 bases from J; junction bases left unmatched: 9. The germline CDR1 and CDR2 sequences are SSHAT and FNYEAQ (reference sequence). The CDR3 reads CASSIGTSGRARDEQFF. In DNA form, the CDR3 reads TGTGCCAGCAGCATCGGGACTAGCGGGAGGGCCCGCGATGAGCAGTTCTTC.

The V call is TRBV14, the J call TRBJ1-1, with a weak D call TRBD1 (5 bases). V lost 4 bases to trimming and J lost 1 base, with 10 bases between them. CDR1 and CDR2 from the germline V gene are SGHDN and FVKESK. The CDR3 consists of 14 residues. Written as DNA, the CDR3 is TGTGCCAGCAGCCGACAGTTATCGAACACTGAAGCTTTCTTT. This translates into CASSRQLSNTEAFF.

The J gene is TRBJ2-1, the V gene TRBV19; the match to TRBD2 covers 10 bases. The CDR3 contains 14 residues. With V trimmed by 7 bases and J by 7 bases, 7 bases remained unmatched. Germline-derived CDR1 and CDR2 are LNHDA and SQIVND (reference sequence). CDR3 bases: TGTGCCAGTACACGGAGCGGGAGGGGGAATGAGCAGTTCTTC. Translation: CASTRSGRGNEQFF. Complete variable domain (other parts from reference TRBV19 and TRBJ2-1): DGGITQSPKYLFRKEGQNVTLSCEQNLNHDAMYWYRQDPGQGLRLIYYSQIVNDFQKGDIAEGYSVSREKKESFPLTVTSAQKNPTAFYLCASTRSGRGNEQFFGPGTRLTVL.

The chain carries TRBV28 and TRBJ2-2; 9 bases line up with TRBD1. CDR1 is MDHEN, CDR2 SYDVKM, per germline. With 5 bases clipped from V and 8 bases from J, the junction kept 15 bases outside the gene matches. The CDR3 contains 17 residues. In DNA, the CDR3 is TGTGCCAGCAGTCAAGAACGACAGGGGGATGGCGTAGGGGAGCTGTTTTTT. Amino acids: CASSQERQGDGVGELFF.

The CDR3 loop is CAISESGPNTGELFF. The CDR3 DNA is TGTGCCATCAGTGAGTCGGGACCGAACACCGGGGAGCTGTTTTTT. The gene calls are TRBV10-3 and TRBJ2-2; D may match TRBD1 or TRBD2 (5 bases each). Germline CDR1 reads ENHRY; CDR2 reads SYGVKD. The CDR3 has 15 residues. The V end lost 0 bases, the J end lost 0 bases, and 5 bases lay between the germline ends.

The J gene is TRBJ2-7, the V gene TRBV2; no definite D call. V lost 8 bases to trimming and J lost 0 bases, with 8 bases between them. Germline V gives CDR1 SNHLY, CDR2 FYNNEI. This CDR3 has 12 amino acids. The DNA of the CDR3 is TGTGCCAGCCGCCGGTCCTCCTACGAGCAGTACTTC. It translates to CASRRSSYEQYF. The variable domain in full, completed from reference TRBV2 and TRBJ2-7, reads EPEVTQTPSHQVTQMGQEVILRCVPISNHLYFYWYRQILGQKVEFLVSFYNNEISEKSEIFDDQFSVERPDGSNFTLKIRSTKLEDSAMYFCASRRSSYEQYFGPGTRLTVT.

The chain is built from TRBV2 and TRBJ1-3; D unresolved. The CDR3 length is 15 residues. V shed 4 bases and J shed 4 bases, with 14 bases lying between them. In germline, CDR1 is SNHLY, CDR2 FYNNEI. In DNA form, the CDR3 reads TGTGCCAGCAGTGGGCAGCGATTTAGGGGAAACACCATATATTTT. Its translation is CASSGQRFRGNTIYF.

This chain links TRBV2 with TRBJ2-7; no clear D. V lost 2 bases and J 2 bases, leaving 10 bases between the germline ends. This CDR3 is 14 amino acids long. CDR1 is SNHLY and CDR2 is FYNNEI in the germline V gene. CDR3 amino acids: CASSEKTVPYEQYF. In DNA, the CDR3 is TGTGCCAGCAGTGAAAAGACGGTGCCCTACGAGCAGTACTTC.

The chain employs TRBV5-1 and TRBJ2-7; no clear D gene. Germline lookup yields CDR1 SGHRS and CDR2 YFSETQ. V was trimmed by 4 bases and J by 2 bases, leaving 7 bases between them. CDR3 size: 12 residues. CDR3 sequence reads: CASSRSTYEQYF. Here the CDR3 DNA reads TGCGCCAGCAGCCGCTCAACCTACGAGCAGTACTTC.

The table lists this clone with a count of one. The V gene is TRBV11-2, the J gene TRBJ2-5; tentative D call: TRBD2 (5 bases). Germline V lookup: CDR1 SGHAT, CDR2 FQNNGV. Trimming took off 2 bases at V and 1 base at J, with 11 bases between the two ends. The CDR3 spans 15 residues. CDR3 region: CASSLHPGTQETQYF. The CDR3 nucleotides read TGTGCCAGCAGCTTACATCCGGGAACCCAAGAGACCCAGTACTTC.

The V call is TRBV14, the J call TRBJ2-7, with 10 bases that match TRBD1. CDR1 and CDR2 (germline): SGHDN, FVKESK. V lost 4 bases to trimming and J lost 3 bases; unmatched junction nucleotides: 12. The CDR3 spans 17 residues. Here the CDR3 DNA reads TGTGCCAGCAGCCCAAGATGGGGACAGGGGAACATCTACGAGCAGTACTTC. It is translated as CASSPRWGQGNIYEQYF.